This TCR beta chain was identified during a study of shared clonotypes between healthy human individuals. Study-wide results and limits: A handful of donors shared 4.5% to 6.5% of their naive CD4 clonotypes.

The repertoire was sequenced with immunoSEQ multiplex PCR; TCRdb's copy has only in-frame clones and lacks some. Altogether about 550,000 clones are present, around 95% being singletons, with the ten largest covering 0.1% to 0.11%. V shed 0 bases and J shed 7 bases, with 5 bases lying between them. Germline lookup yields CDR1 SGHDT and CDR2 YYEEEE. There are 11 residues in the CDR3. CD45RO-negative CD8 cells positively selected for CCR7 made up the naive population, which excluded terminally differentiated effector memory CD45RA+ cells. All donors were healthy HIV-negative adults lacking recent acute infections or vaccinations. Notes on this clone: Its antigen is undetermined.

Sequenced input: naive CD8+ T cells sorted from blood. The rearrangement links TRBV5-6 to TRBJ2-7; D ambiguous. The TCR was taken from a woman in her 30s in good health. Here the CDR3 reads CASSLAREQYF. CDR3 bases: TGTGCCAGCAGCTTGGCCAGAGAGCAGTACTTC.